This entry concerns a single T cell receptor (beta chain). Original processing notes: Amplification from reference gene primers served as the basis for estimated nucleated cell counts. Sequenced by immunoSEQ multiplex PCR; TCRdb stores in-frame clones only, minus some. V, J and clone size are taken as reported in that table, and D and trimming were inferred from the DNA itself. The sample holds about 120,000 clones; around 91% are singletons and the top ten take approximately 3.9%. The CDR3 runs to 14 residues. The germline CDR1 and CDR2 sequences are SGHRS and YFSETQ. The junction had 11 bases not matched to a gene; V was cut back by 4 bases and J by 8 bases. Seattle patients were enrolled during active infection and followed longitudinally. These data come from a study of blood T cell repertoires in COVID-19. The wider study: There were acute and convalescent COVID-19 samples, and they came from the United States, Italy and Spain. The analysed material was cDNA or gDNA that came from T cells, B-cell-depleted T cells, or PBMCs.

The chain carries TRBV5-1 and TRBJ1-2; 7 nucleotides match TRBD1. This TCR was recovered from a woman aged 55-69 years with COVID-19, enrolled during active disease. The sequenced sample consisted of peripheral blood. CDR3 nucleotides: TGCGCCAGCAGCCCCGAGCCCAGGGGGAGCGGCTACACCTTC. This gives the protein CASSPEPRGSGYTF.